Shown below are 21 T cell receptor beta chains from a single sample sequenced in a study of T cell responses to AZD1222 COVID-19 vaccine. Produced via immunoSEQ multiplex PCR; TCRdb's table is partial and in-frame only. The sample consists of 130,000 to 150,000 clones, about 90% of them appearing once. The source material was peripheral blood, sampled on day 0 of AZD1222 vaccination. These receptors were collected from an adult in good health.

The genes are TRBV2 and TRBJ2-2; the D is unclear. V was pared by 0 bases and J by 5 bases, with 10 bases between. Germline V lookup: CDR1 SNHLY, CDR2 FYNNEI. The CDR3 is 15 residues long. In DNA, the CDR3 is TGTGCCAGCAGTGAAGCGGGCTATTCGACCGGGGAGCTGTTTTTT. This sequence encodes CASSEAGYSTGELFF.

The chain recombines TRBV2 with TRBJ1-4; the match to TRBD1 covers 8 bases. The germline CDR1 and CDR2 sequences are SNHLY and FYNNEI. This CDR3 contains 15 residues. V lost 5 bases, J lost 5 bases, and 7 bases stayed unmatched. The CDR3 here is CASSYRDRQNEKLFF. The CDR3 DNA reads TGTGCCAGCAGTTATCGGGACAGGCAAAATGAAAAACTGTTTTTT.

The chain combines TRBV11-2 with TRBJ1-1; D is unresolved. Trimming cost V 0 bases and J 3 bases, with 8 bases left between them. The CDR3 loop spans 14 amino acids. Germline V gene lookup returns CDR1 SGHAT and CDR2 FQNNGV. CDR3 in amino acids: CASSLDGQYTEAFF. CDR3 nucleotides: TGTGCCAGCAGCTTAGACGGGCAGTACACTGAAGCTTTCTTT.

The CDR3 DNA is TGCGCCAGCAAGCAGGGGGGACAGATGAACACTGAAGCTTTCTTT. Translation: CASKQGGQMNTEAFF. The chain is built from TRBV5-1 and TRBJ1-1; 7 bases align to TRBD1. V dropped 6 bases and J dropped 0; count of bases not matched to a gene: 8. The CDR3 is 15 amino acids. Germline V gene sequence: CDR1 SGHRS, CDR2 YFSETQ.

The chain links TRBV7-9 to TRBJ2-1, with 11 bases identical to TRBD2. In germline, CDR1 is SEHNR, CDR2 FQNEAQ (reference sequence). V was clipped by 1 base and J by 4 bases; unmatched bases: 9. This CDR3 has 18 amino acids. The CDR3 spells CASSLVRLAGGYYNEQFF. The CDR3, as DNA: TGTGCCAGCAGCTTAGTACGGTTAGCGGGAGGGTATTACAATGAGCAGTTCTTC.

This chain uses TRBV6-5 with TRBJ2-7; the match to TRBD2 covers 9 bases. The CDR3 runs to 13 residues. Per germline, CDR1 MNHEY and CDR2 SVGAGI. V was pared by 11 bases and J by 0 bases, with 5 bases of the junction left unmatched. CDR3 protein: CACGRDLSYEQYF. DNA of the CDR3: TGTGCCTGCGGGAGGGACCTCTCCTACGAGCAGTACTTC.

The gene calls are TRBV6-5 and TRBJ2-2, with D unclear. Trimming cost V 4 bases and J 4 bases, with 13 bases left between them. Germline values: CDR1 MNHEY, CDR2 SVGAGI. The CDR3 runs to 15 residues. DNA for the CDR3: TGTGCCAGCAGTTCTCCGGGCAGGCGCACCGGGGAGCTGTTTTTT. Its translation: CASSSPGRRTGELFF.

The V gene is TRBV25-1, the J gene TRBJ1-3; no reliable D call. The V end lost 4 bases, the J end lost 2 bases, and 12 bases lay between the germline ends. The CDR3 is 15 amino acids. Germline V gives CDR1 MGHDK, CDR2 SYGVNS. In DNA, the CDR3 is TGTGCCAGCAGTGTGAACCAAGGACCTGGAAACACCATATATTTT. Translation: CASSVNQGPGNTIYF.

This sequence joins TRBV20-1 and TRBJ1-2, with D hard to call. V was trimmed by 3 bases and J by 5 bases, leaving 25 bases between them. The CDR3 has 17 residues. CDR1 and CDR2 (germline): DFQATT, SNEGSKA (reference sequence). The CDR3 bases are TGCAGTGCTAGTTTGTGGGCCCCCAGCCGGAAGGTGTATGGCTACACCTTC. Translation gives CSASLWAPSRKVYGYTF.

The gene calls are TRBV10-3 and TRBJ2-7, with TRBD2 as a possible D gene (5 bases). Trimming removed 10 bases at V and 6 bases at J, with 19 bases between. Germline CDR1 ENHRY, CDR2 SYGVKD. This CDR3 has 13 residues. Here the CDR3 DNA reads TGTGCCACCGACCGGGATATCGGATCCGAGCAGTACTTC. This gives the protein CATDRDIGSEQYF.

V usage is TRBV5-1 and J usage is TRBJ1-2; D is unclear. This CDR3 has 12 amino acids. The V end lost 2 bases, the J end lost 2 bases, and 4 bases lay between the germline ends. The germline gives CDR1 SGHRS, CDR2 YFSETQ. The CDR3 reads CASSFQNYGYTF. CDR3 sequence (DNA): TGCGCCAGCAGCTTTCAAAACTATGGCTACACCTTC.

The chain joins TRBV4-3 to TRBJ2-3; TRBD2 agrees at 13 bases. The CDR3 is 15 amino acids. The V segment lost 3 bases and the J segment 8 bases; nucleotides outside the gene matches: 5. The germline V gene encodes CDR1 LGHNA and CDR2 YSLEER. CDR3 region: CASSHRTSGGGTQYF. In DNA form, the CDR3 reads TGCGCCAGCAGCCACCGGACTAGCGGGGGAGGTACGCAGTATTTT.

The V call is TRBV7-2, the J call TRBJ2-7; no clear D gene. From germline, CDR1 is SGHTA and CDR2 FQGNSA. The CDR3 is made up of 12 amino acids. The V and J ends lost 4 bases and 4 bases respectively, with 8 bases between them. The CDR3 nucleotides are TGTGCCAGCAGCTCCGGTCCATACGAGCAGTACTTC. Encoded protein: CASSSGPYEQYF.

The CDR3 nucleotides are TGTGCCAGCAGTGGAGAGACCCAGTACTTC. It is translated as CASSGETQYF. The chain has TRBV6-2 or TRBV6-3 and TRBJ2-5; no clear D. Trimming removed 5 bases from V and 4 bases from J, with 2 bases in between. Germline values: CDR1 MNHEY, CDR2 SVGEGT. There are 10 residues in the CDR3.

This rearrangement joins TRBV12-5 to TRBJ2-1; no reliable D call. The CDR3 loop spans 13 amino acids. Looked up from germline, CDR1 is LGHNT and CDR2 is FRNRAP. Between the trimmed V and J ends, which lost 6 bases and 8 bases, there was a span of 14 bases. CDR3 nucleotides: TGTGCTAGTGGCATCCACTCCCCCGATGAGCAGTTCTTC. It translates to CASGIHSPDEQFF.

The V and J genes are TRBV7-9 and TRBJ2-7; possible D gene TRBD2, 6 bases. V lost 7 bases to trimming and J lost 5 bases, with 21 bases between them. The CDR3 contains 15 residues. Germline V CDR1 and CDR2: SEHNR, FQNEAQ (reference sequence). CDR3 protein: CASTNSGARDHEQYF. In DNA form, the CDR3 reads TGTGCCAGCACCAATAGCGGCGCCCGGGACCACGAGCAGTACTTC.

The chain joins TRBV27 to TRBJ2-7; D is undetermined. With 5 bases removed from V and 3 bases from J, the gap between germline ends came to 17 bases. The germline V gene has CDR1 MNHEY and CDR2 SMNVEV (reference sequence). The CDR3 sequence is 15 residues long. As DNA, the CDR3 is TGTGCCAGCAGTAGCTTGCAGTTAAATATCTACGAGCAGTACTTC. It specifies CASSSLQLNIYEQYF.

The chain recombines TRBV27 with TRBJ1-4; D is perhaps TRBD1 (5 bases). Germline assignment: CDR1 MNHEY and CDR2 SMNVEV (reference sequence). This CDR3 has 14 residues. V gave up 7 bases and J gave up 8 bases, with 17 bases separating them. The CDR3 loop reads CASTNEFGGEKLFF. The CDR3 DNA reads as TGTGCCAGCACCAACGAGTTCGGGGGGGAAAAACTGTTTTTT.

CDR3 coding DNA: TGTGCCAGCAGCCAAGATATCGCGCGGACCCAGTACTTC. Residues: CASSQDIARTQYF. The chain employs TRBV3-1 (or the pseudogene TRBV3-2) and TRBJ2-5; D gene ambiguous. The V end lost 0 bases, the J end lost 7 bases, and 9 bases lay between the germline ends. The CDR3 runs to 13 residues. Per germline, CDR1 LGHDT and CDR2 YNNKEL (reference sequence).

V gene TRBV7-2 combines with J gene TRBJ1-1; 7 positions agree with TRBD1. Per germline, CDR1 SGHTA and CDR2 FQGNSA. There are 15 residues in the CDR3. Germline trimming cut 5 bases from V and 1 base from J; bases unmatched to any gene: 7. In nucleotides, the CDR3 is TGTGCCAGCAGCCCCCGACAGGGTGGGAACACTGAAGCTTTCTTT. Translating gives CASSPRQGGNTEAFF.

The rearrangement links TRBV19 to TRBJ2-7; TRBD1 matches 11 bases. Trimming at V came to 1 base and at J to 6 bases, leaving 5 bases not matched to a gene. Germline CDR1 LNHDA, CDR2 SQIVND (reference sequence). The CDR3 is 15 amino acids. The CDR3 sequence is CASSIGTGGVGEQYF. The CDR3 DNA follows: TGTGCCAGTAGTATAGGGACAGGGGGCGTGGGCGAGCAGTACTTC.